This T cell receptor (beta chain) was profiled in a study of CD4 T cells in relation to SARS-CoV-2 and coronaviruses. Turning to the study itself: The negative reference was HIV-1 Nef peptide pool or peptide-free culture. The study, taken as a whole, reports: Crossreactivity was assessed only for spike protein, not other viral proteins. SARS-CoV-2-driven expansion was significantly weaker in crossreactive than monoreactive clones.

The unexposed donors gave CD4+ T cells in about 2011-2018, prior to COVID-19. Isolation of CD4+ T cells took place after around 11 days in culture. This CDR3 has 15 amino acids. The ends lost 5 bases at V and 3 bases at J; junction bases unmatched: 8. Germline CDR1 is SNHLY and CDR2 is FYNNEI. Comment on this clone: Its target is not known.

Measured with immunoSEQ multiplex PCR; TCRdb has only the in-frame clones, and not every one. The data hold tens of thousands of clones, with about two thirds observed a single time. Material: CD4+ T cells from PBMCs, cultured in vitro. The J gene is TRBJ2-3, the V gene TRBV2, with 7 bases matching TRBD1. The sequence was obtained from a human donor in good health. CDR3 in DNA: TGTGCCAGCAGTTCCCGACAGGGCGAGACAGATACGCAGTATTTT. This codes for CASSSRQGETDTQYF.